Below are 5 T cell receptor beta chains sequenced from a single sample in a study of post-analysis software for immune sequencing data. Study-level findings and limits: TRBV segments more frequent in patients than in controls numbered roughly 5 and included TRBV5-6, TRBV5-1 and TRBV20-1.

These TCRs are of unknown antigen specificity. Unique molecular identifiers were present in the TCR beta cDNA libraries. TCRdb itself ran the PCR reads through MiXCR, one entry per CDR3 protein. This sample has 700,000 to 900,000 distinct CDR3 sequences; roughly 46% occur once, and the top ten carry roughly 5.2%. Sequenced: blood. These TCRs come from a girl between 5 and 17 years old with multiple sclerosis.

The CDR3 is CASSSGTLPGLNTEAFF. The DNA of the CDR3 is TGTGCCAGCAGTTCGGGAACCCTCCCTGGCCTGAACACTGAAGCTTTCTTT. The V and J genes are TRBV6-2 or TRBV6-3 and TRBJ1-1; no clear D. Trimming removed 4 bases from V and 0 bases from J, with 18 bases in between. This CDR3 has 17 residues. In germline, CDR1 is MNHEY, CDR2 SVGEGT.

The chain joins TRBV30 to TRBJ2-7; D is ambiguous. CDR1 and CDR2 from the germline V gene are GTSNPN and SVGIG (reference sequence). Trimming removed 0 bases from V and 2 bases from J, with 8 bases in between. The CDR3 is 13 residues long. The CDR3 sequence: CAWSVIPPYEQYF. CDR3 DNA: TGTGCCTGGAGTGTAATCCCCCCCTACGAGCAGTACTTC.

The chain is built from TRBV25-1 and TRBJ2-1; a weak D match, TRBD1 (5 bases). The germline gives CDR1 MGHDK, CDR2 SYGVNS. This CDR3 region has 14 residues. Between the trimmed V and J ends, which lost 7 bases and 3 bases, there was a span of 13 bases. The CDR3, as DNA: TGTGCCAGCACCTTAGGGGTTGGCTACAATGAGCAGTTCTTC. Translating it yields CASTLGVGYNEQFF.

Turning to this clonotype: One end of the junction is discordant with germline, which a read error may explain. This chain links TRBV12-3 or TRBV12-4 with TRBJ1-2; 9 bases are shared with TRBD1. The CDR3 is 15 residues long. The CDR3 loop reads CASNPGQGPVYGCTF. In DNA form, the CDR3 reads TGTGCCAGCAACCCCGGACAGGGGCCGGTCTATGGCTGCACCTTC.

About this clonotype itself: A clone one base away is much larger, so this may be a read error. J is TRBJ2-1 and V is TRBV7-9; tentatively, D is TRBD2 (6 bases). CDR3 length: 18 residues. Germline V gives CDR1 SEHNR, CDR2 FQNEAQ (reference sequence). The CDR3 DNA follows: TGTGCCAGCAGACTAGCAATGAGCAACCCCAGCTCCTACAATGAGCAGGTCTTC. Its protein product is CASRLAMSNPSSYNEQVF.